These 15 T cell receptor beta chains were sequenced from one sample in a study of blood T cell repertoires in COVID-19. Assay used: immunoSEQ multiplex PCR; TCRdb lists only in-frame clones, some missing. The sample records about 200,000 clones, roughly four fifths being singletons. The sample taken for sequencing was PBMCs or T cells enriched from blood (not recorded which). The receptors were sampled from a man in his forties who had recovered from COVID-19.

V is TRBV29-1 and J is TRBJ1-1, with D perhaps matching TRBD1 (5 bases). This CDR3 has 13 residues. Trimming cost V 3 bases and J 5 bases, with 13 bases left between them. CDR1 is SQVTM and CDR2 is ANQGSEA in the germline V gene. This chain's CDR3 is CSVEIQVGTEAFF. DNA for the CDR3: TGCAGCGTTGAGATACAGGTGGGGACTGAAGCTTTCTTT.

The chain recombines TRBV11-2 with TRBJ1-2, with D perhaps TRBD1 (5 bases). V dropped 4 bases and J dropped 2 bases, with 14 bases sitting between them. This CDR3 is built from 15 residues. Germline CDR1 reads SGHAT; CDR2 reads FQNNGV. The CDR3 bases are TGTGCCAGCAGCTCGACTTCCGGGGGGAACTATGGCTACACCTTC. Its translation is CASSSTSGGNYGYTF.

The V gene is TRBV7-8, the J gene TRBJ2-1, with D possibly matching TRBD2 (7 bases). V was shortened by 5 bases and J by 12 bases, with 23 bases between the two germline ends. The germline gives CDR1 SGHVS, CDR2 FQNEAQ. CDR3 size: 15 residues. The CDR3 sequence: CASSPRIGGRIGQFF. The CDR3 nucleotides read TGTGCCAGCAGCCCCCGGATCGGGGGGCGGATTGGGCAGTTCTTC. Full variable domain (missing parts from reference TRBV7-8 and TRBJ2-1): GAGVSQSPRYKVAKRGQDVALRCDPISGHVSLFWYQQALGQGPEFLTYFQNEAQLDKSGLPSDRFFAERPEGSVSTLKIQRTQQEDSAVYLCASSPRIGGRIGQFFGPGTRLTVL.

In regard to this clone: One junction end does not reproduce the germline sequence, and a read error may be involved. The chain couples TRBV5-1 to TRBJ2-2, with 13 bases that match TRBD2. CDR3 length: 15 residues. Germline CDR1 reads SGHRS; CDR2 reads YFSETQ. The CDR3 DNA follows: TGCGCCAGCAGGGGACTAGCGGGGAACGCCGGGGAGCTGTTTTTT. Translated, it gives CASRGLAGNAGELFF.

In its sample, this clone was seen once. Here the CDR3 DNA reads TGTGCCAGCAGCTACGCTGGGGACAGGGTCTACGAGCAGTACTTC. Protein: CASSYAGDRVYEQYF. The V call is TRBV11-3, the J call TRBJ2-7, with 9 bases lining up with TRBD1. The V and J ends lost 4 bases and 3 bases, in that order; junction bases with no gene match: 7. Germline V gene data show CDR1 as SGHNT and CDR2 as YENEEA. This CDR3 is built from 15 residues.

This clone is a singleton in its sample. The rearrangement links TRBV21-1 to TRBJ1-4; the table's TRBD1 call for D was not verified on the DNA. TRBV21-1 is designated a pseudogene. The CDR3 extends over 16 amino acids. DNA of the CDR3: TGTGCCAGCAGCAAAGGGGGGCTTCCTCTCGATGAAAAACTGTTTTTT. Translated: CASSKGGLPLDEKLFF.

This chain connects TRBV5-1 to TRBJ1-1; a possible D gene is TRBD1 (5 bases). This CDR3 spans 13 amino acids. CDR1 SGHRS and CDR2 YFSETQ come from the germline V gene. V was trimmed by 0 bases and J by 8 bases, leaving 11 bases between them. The CDR3 loop is CASSLVAGQEAFF. CDR3 nucleotides: TGCGCCAGCAGCTTGGTCGCAGGGCAAGAAGCTTTCTTT.

The CDR3 is CASSHSDRGWEKLFF. As DNA, the CDR3 is TGTGCCAGCAGCCACTCGGACAGGGGATGGGAAAAACTGTTTTTT. V is TRBV3-1 (or the pseudogene TRBV3-2) and J is TRBJ1-4; 9 positions agree with TRBD1. CDR3 size: 15 residues. CDR1 and CDR2 (germline): LGHDT, YNNKEL (reference sequence). With 3 bases clipped from V and 8 bases from J, the junction kept 7 bases outside the gene matches.

The chain recombines TRBV5-1 with TRBJ2-2; 8 positions match TRBD1. This CDR3 region has 15 residues. The trim removed 3 bases at V and 5 bases at J, leaving 6 bases unmatched. Germline lookup yields CDR1 SGHRS and CDR2 YFSETQ. CDR3 amino acids: CASSSRQGTTGELFF. CDR3 bases: TGCGCCAGCAGCTCTAGACAGGGGACTACCGGGGAGCTGTTTTTT.

The rearrangement links TRBV24-1 to TRBJ2-7, with D unclear. There are 15 residues in the CDR3. CDR1 and CDR2 (germline): KGHDR, SFDVKD. V was shortened by 4 bases and J by 3 bases, with 15 bases between the two germline ends. The CDR3 DNA is TGTGCCACCAGTGACCCCGGTTCCGGCGGCTACGAGCAGTACTTC. It is translated as CATSDPGSGGYEQYF.

Worth noting for this clone: The junction differs from germline at one of its ends, possibly a read error. V usage is TRBV7-9 and J usage is TRBJ1-2; D is unclear. The germline V gene has CDR1 SEHNR and CDR2 FQNEAQ (reference sequence). CDR3 size: 13 residues. CDR3 DNA: TGTGCCAGCAGCTTCTCTATTCTGAAAGCTCCGATATTC. It translates to CASSFSILKAPIF. Filled out from reference TRBV7-9 and TRBJ1-2, the complete variable domain reads DTGVSQNPRHKITKRGQNVTFRCDPISEHNRLYWYRQTLGQGPEFLTYFQNEAQLEKSRLLSDRFSAERPKGSFSTLEIQRTEQGDSAMYLCASSFSILKAPIFGSGTRLTVV.

The rearrangement uses TRBV28 and TRBJ2-3; TRBD2 might be the D (6 bases). Trimming cost V 2 bases and J 3 bases, with 15 bases left between them. CDR3 length equals 16 residues. From germline, CDR1 is MDHEN and CDR2 SYDVKM. Written as DNA, the CDR3 is TGTGCCAGCAGTTTAGCACTAGCTTTAGGAACAGATACGCAGTATTTT. It translates to CASSLALALGTDTQYF.

This chain uses TRBV5-4 with TRBJ2-3, with a weak D call TRBD2 (7 bases). The germline V gene has CDR1 SGHNT and CDR2 YYREEE (reference sequence). The CDR3 loop spans 16 amino acids. V dropped 2 bases and J dropped 4 bases, with 17 bases sitting between them. The CDR3 DNA is TGTGCCAGCAGCTTTCTAAGGGGGGGCCGCGCAGATACGCAGTATTTT. Translated: CASSFLRGGRADTQYF. The full variable domain, completed using reference TRBV5-4 and TRBJ2-3, is ETGVTQSPTHLIKTRGQQVTLRCSSQSGHNTVSWYQQALGQGPQFIFQYYREEENGRGNFPPRFSGLQFPNYSSELNVNALELDDSALYLCASSFLRGGRADTQYFGPGTRLTVL.

This chain connects TRBV5-1 to TRBJ2-2; 8 bases line up with TRBD2. Trimming took 0 bases from V and 7 from J; bases not matched to a gene: 8. Germline V gives CDR1 SGHRS, CDR2 YFSETQ. This CDR3 comprises 16 residues. CDR3 DNA: TGCGCCAGCAGCTTGGTAACGGGAGGGCCCAGCGGGGAGCTGTTTTTT. This codes for CASSLVTGGPSGELFF.

The chain has TRBV2 and TRBJ1-2; no clear D gene. The CDR3 extends over 12 amino acids. CDR1 SNHLY and CDR2 FYNNEI come from the germline V gene. Trimming stripped 2 bases from V and 3 bases from J, with 4 bases between. The CDR3 loop is CASSERDYGYTF. In DNA, the CDR3 is TGTGCCAGCAGTGAACGGGACTATGGCTACACCTTC.